This T cell receptor (beta chain) comes out of a study of T cells in Graves' hyperthyroidism and ophthalmopathy. TCR beta CDR3 sequences were amplified from RNA transcripts. Primed by the HTBI set, a first-round RT-PCR was run on the TCR CDR3. MiXCR, run by TCRdb on the multiplex PCR reads, gives a single entry per CDR3 protein. Of more than 350,000 distinct CDR3 sequences listed, roughly 15% are singletons. Many counts were recorded for this clonotype. CDR1 and CDR2 (germline): DFQATT, SNEGSKA (reference sequence). The CDR3 loop spans 14 amino acids. Trimming took 6 bases from V and 6 from J, leaving 20 bases between them.

Material for sequencing was blood. The sequence was obtained from a woman aged 55-69 years with Graves' ophthalmopathy. The V gene is TRBV20-1, the J gene TRBJ1-2; maybe TRBD1 (6 bases). Here the CDR3 DNA reads TGCAGTGCCCCGTATGGGGGGCGAATGGATGGCTACACCTTC. Protein product: CSAPYGGRMDGYTF.